In this sample, the clone carrying this TCR beta chain turned up once. The entry originates in a study of blood T cell repertoires in COVID-19. Study in general: Both acute and convalescent COVID-19 samples were obtained from the United States, Italy and Spain. PBMCs, B-cell-depleted T cells, or T cells provided the cDNA or gDNA that made up the material.

Original processing methods: It was from reference gene primer amplification that nucleated cell counts were estimated. The protocol was immunoSEQ multiplex PCR, while the TCRdb copy is restricted to in-frame clones and leaves out a portion. That table is the source of V, J and clone size, and D and trimming were worked out from the DNA. The sample comprises some 6,300 clones, more than 70% of which are singletons, and about 7% rests with the top ten. The CDR3 is 16 amino acids. The chain carries TRBV12-2 and TRBJ1-5; the table's D call, TRBD1, has no DNA check behind it. TRBV12-2 is a recognized pseudogene. This receptor was obtained from a human donor in a cohort sampled during active COVID-19. Sample: peripheral blood. CDR3 coding DNA: TGTGCAAGTCGCTTCCGATTAGGGGGTAGCAATCAGCCCCAGCATTTT. Its protein is CASRFRLGGSNQPQHF.